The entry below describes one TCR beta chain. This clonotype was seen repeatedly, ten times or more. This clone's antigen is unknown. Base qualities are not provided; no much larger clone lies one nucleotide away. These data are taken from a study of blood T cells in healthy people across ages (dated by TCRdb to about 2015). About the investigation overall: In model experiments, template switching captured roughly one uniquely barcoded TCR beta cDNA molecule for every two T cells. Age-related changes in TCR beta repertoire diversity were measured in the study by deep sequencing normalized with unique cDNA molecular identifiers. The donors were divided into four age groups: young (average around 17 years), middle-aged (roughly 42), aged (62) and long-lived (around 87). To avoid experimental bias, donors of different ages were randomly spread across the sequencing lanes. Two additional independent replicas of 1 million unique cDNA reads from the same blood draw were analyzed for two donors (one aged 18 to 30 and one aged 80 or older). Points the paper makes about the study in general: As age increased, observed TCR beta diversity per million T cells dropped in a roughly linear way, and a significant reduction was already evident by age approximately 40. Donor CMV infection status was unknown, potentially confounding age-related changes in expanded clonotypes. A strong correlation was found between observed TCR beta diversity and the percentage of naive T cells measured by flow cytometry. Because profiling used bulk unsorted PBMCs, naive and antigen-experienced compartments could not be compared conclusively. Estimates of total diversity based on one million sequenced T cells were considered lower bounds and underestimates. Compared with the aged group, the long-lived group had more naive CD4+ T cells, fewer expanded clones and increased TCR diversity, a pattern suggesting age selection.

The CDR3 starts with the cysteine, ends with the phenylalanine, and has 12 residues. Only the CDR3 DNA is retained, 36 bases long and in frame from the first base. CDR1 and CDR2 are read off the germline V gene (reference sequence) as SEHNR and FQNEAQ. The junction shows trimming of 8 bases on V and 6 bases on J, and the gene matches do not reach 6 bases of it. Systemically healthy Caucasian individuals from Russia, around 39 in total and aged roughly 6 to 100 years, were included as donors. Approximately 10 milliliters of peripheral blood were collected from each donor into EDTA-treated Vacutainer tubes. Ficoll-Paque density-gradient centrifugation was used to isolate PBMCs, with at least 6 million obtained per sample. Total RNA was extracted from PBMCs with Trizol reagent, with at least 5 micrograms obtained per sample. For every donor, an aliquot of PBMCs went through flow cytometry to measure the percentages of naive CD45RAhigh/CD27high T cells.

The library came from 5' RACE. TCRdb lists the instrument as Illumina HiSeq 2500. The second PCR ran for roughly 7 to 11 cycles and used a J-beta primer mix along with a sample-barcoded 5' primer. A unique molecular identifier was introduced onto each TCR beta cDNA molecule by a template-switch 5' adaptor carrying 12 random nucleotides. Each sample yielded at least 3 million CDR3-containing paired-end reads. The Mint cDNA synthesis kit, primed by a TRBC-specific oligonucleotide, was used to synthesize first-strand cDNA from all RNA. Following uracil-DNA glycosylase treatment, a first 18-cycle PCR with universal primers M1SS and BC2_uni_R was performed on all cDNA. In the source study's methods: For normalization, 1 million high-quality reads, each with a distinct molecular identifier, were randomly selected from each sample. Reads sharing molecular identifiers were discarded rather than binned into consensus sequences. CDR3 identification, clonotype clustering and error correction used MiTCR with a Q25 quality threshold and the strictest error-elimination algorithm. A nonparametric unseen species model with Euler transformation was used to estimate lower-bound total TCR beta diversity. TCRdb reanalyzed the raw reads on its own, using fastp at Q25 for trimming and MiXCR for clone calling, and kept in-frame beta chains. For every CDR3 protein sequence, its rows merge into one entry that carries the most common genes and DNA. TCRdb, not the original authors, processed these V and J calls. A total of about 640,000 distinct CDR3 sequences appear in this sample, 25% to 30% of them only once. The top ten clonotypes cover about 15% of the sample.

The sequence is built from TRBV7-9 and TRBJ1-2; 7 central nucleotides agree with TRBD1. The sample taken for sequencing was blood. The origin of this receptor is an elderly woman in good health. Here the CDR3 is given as CASATGEHGYTF. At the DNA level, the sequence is TGTGCCAGCGCCACAGGGGAACATGGCTACACCTTC. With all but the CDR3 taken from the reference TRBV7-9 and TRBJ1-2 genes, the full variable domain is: DTGVSQNPRHKITKRGQNVTFRCDPISEHNRLYWYRQTLGQGPEFLTYFQNEAQLEKSRLLSDRFSAERPKGSFSTLEIQRTEQGDSAMYLCASATGEHGYTFGSGTRLTVV.